This TCR beta chain was found in a study of early T cells in non-severe SARS-CoV-2 infection. In TCRdb, the 5' RACE reads were re-called with MiXCR into one record per CDR3 protein. The profile shows around 72,000 distinct CDR3 sequences, roughly a tenth of them singletons. The CDR3 sequence is 15 residues long. Germline V gene data show CDR1 as LGHNT and CDR2 as FRNRAP. V gave up 6 bases and J gave up 4 bases, with 15 bases separating them. This specimen consisted of whole blood, obtained at baseline. The sequence was collected from an adult who was a healthcare worker with PCR-confirmed SARS-CoV-2 infection or an uninfected control (not recorded which). The chain carries TRBV12-5 and TRBJ2-2; D may be TRBD1 or TRBD2 (5 bases each). The CDR3, as DNA: TGTGCTAGTGGACCCGGGGACCGGAGCACCGGGGAGCTGTTTTTT. It is translated as CASGPGDRSTGELFF.